This entry is about one TCR beta chain. The CDR3 spans 17 residues. The V and J ends lost 1 base and 2 bases, in that order; junction bases with no gene match: 5. Germline V lookup: CDR1 MGHRA, CDR2 YSYEKL. Per the study methods: Quantification of nucleated cells was approximated via reference gene primer amplification. Some clones are missing from TCRdb's copy, which holds only in-frame ones; the method was immunoSEQ multiplex PCR. The V and J calls and clone size are taken from that table; D and trimming were inferred from the DNA. The table records a few hundred thousand clones, less than 90% of them present only once. The source of the sample is a study of blood T cell repertoires in COVID-19. Study information: Samples came from the United States, Italy and Spain, spanning acute and convalescent COVID-19. Nucleic acid was either cDNA or gDNA, and it came from T cells, B-cell-depleted T cells, or PBMCs.

The TCR originated in an older woman who had recovered from COVID-19. The J gene is TRBJ2-5, the V gene TRBV4-1; 12 nucleotides line up with TRBD2. Sequenced: peripheral blood. CDR3 protein: CASSQGTSGVVQETQYF. The CDR3 DNA is TGCGCCAGCAGCCAAGGGACTAGCGGGGTTGTGCAAGAGACCCAGTACTTC.